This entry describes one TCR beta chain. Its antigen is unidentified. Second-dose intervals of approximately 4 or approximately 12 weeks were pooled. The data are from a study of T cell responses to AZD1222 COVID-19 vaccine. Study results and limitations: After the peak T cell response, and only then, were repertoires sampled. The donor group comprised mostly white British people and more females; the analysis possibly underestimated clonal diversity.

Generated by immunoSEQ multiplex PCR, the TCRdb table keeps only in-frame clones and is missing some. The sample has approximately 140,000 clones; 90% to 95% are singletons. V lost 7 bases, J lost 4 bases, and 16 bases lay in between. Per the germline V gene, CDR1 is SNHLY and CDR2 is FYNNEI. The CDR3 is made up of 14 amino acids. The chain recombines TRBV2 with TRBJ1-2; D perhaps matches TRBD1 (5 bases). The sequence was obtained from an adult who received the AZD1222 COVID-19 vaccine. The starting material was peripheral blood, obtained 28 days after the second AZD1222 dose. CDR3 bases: TGTGCCAGCACGGTATCCGGACAAAGCTATGGCTACACCTTC. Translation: CASTVSGQSYGYTF.